The 29 T cell receptor beta chains below come from one sample, sequenced in a study of spatial heterogeneity in lung cancer. These receptors lack a known antigen. TCRdb processed the 5' RACE reads anew with MiXCR; each CDR3 protein has one entry. The sample lists under 12,000 distinct CDR3 sequences, around 5.5% occurring once. The time point is: sample taken at primary tumor resection. Notes on the study in general: Tracking of tumor mutation counts was seen in expanded intratumoral alpha and beta TCR counts.

Material: lung tumor tissue, obtained at surgery. The source of these receptors is a male donor with early-stage non-small cell lung cancer.

Sample share makes this clonotype medium-sized. Within a library made for alpha chains, this beta chain is off target, and its count is uninformative. The chain is built from TRBV20-1 and TRBJ2-1; TRBD2 aligns across 10 bases. V trimming: 5 bases; J trimming: 7 bases; junction bases outside the gene matches: 11. Germline V CDR1 and CDR2: DFQATT, SNEGSKA (reference sequence). The CDR3 contains 15 residues. This chain's CDR3 is CSALPAGGVRNEQFF. CDR3 bases: TGCAGTGCTCTCCCAGCGGGGGGGGTTAGGAATGAGCAGTTCTTC.

This clonotype was recorded many times. For a library built for alpha chains, this beta chain is a stray read; little rests on its size. The chain uses TRBV11-1 and TRBJ2-1; D gene uncertain. CDR1 is SGHAT, CDR2 FQDESV, per germline (reference sequence). Trimming cost V 1 base and J 4 bases, with 5 bases left between them. The CDR3 consists of 13 residues. The CDR3 bases are TGTGCCAGCAGCTTAGAGGTGTACAATGAGCAGTTCTTC. Amino acid sequence: CASSLEVYNEQFF.

This clonotype was seen more than once but under ten times. This beta chain represents an off-target read in a library built for alpha chains; its size is of limited meaning. The chain employs TRBV20-1 and TRBJ2-4; unclear D gene. The CDR3 extends over 14 amino acids. V was trimmed by 4 bases and J by 0 bases, leaving 10 bases between them. Germline V gene sequence: CDR1 DFQATT, CDR2 SNEGSKA (reference sequence). CDR3 bases: TGCAGTGCTACAGACAATTTAGCCAAAAACATTCAGTACTTC. The encoded protein is CSATDNLAKNIQYF.

This clonotype was observed many times. This beta chain is an unintended read in a library built for alpha chains; its size means little. The V gene is TRBV20-1, the J gene TRBJ2-7, with TRBD1 identical over 12 bases. Germline values: CDR1 DFQATT, CDR2 SNEGSKA (reference sequence). V gave up 3 bases and J gave up 3 bases; unmatched junction bases: 6. This CDR3 region has 15 residues. The CDR3 sequence is CSARGTGGFLYEQYF. DNA for the CDR3: TGCAGTGCTAGGGGGACAGGGGGCTTTCTCTACGAGCAGTACTTC.

Points on this clonotype: The library was built for alpha chains, so this beta chain is an off-target read and its size means little. The CDR3 DNA reads TGTGCCAGCAGCTTAGATCGAGGGGGCGAGCAGTACTTC. This sequence encodes CASSLDRGGEQYF. V usage is TRBV11-2 and J usage is TRBJ2-7; a weak D match, TRBD1 (6 bases). The CDR3 length is 13 residues. V was pared by 0 bases and J by 6 bases, with 9 bases between. CDR1 is SGHAT, CDR2 FQNNGV, per germline.

This clonotype was counted ten times or more. This beta chain appears as a stray read in a library generated for alpha chains; its size is not informative. This chain connects TRBV28 to TRBJ2-2; a possible D gene is TRBD2 (6 bases). This CDR3 has 17 residues. CDR1 and CDR2 from the germline V gene are MDHEN and SYDVKM. V lost 5 bases and J 1 base, leaving 17 bases between the germline ends. The CDR3 DNA reads as TGTGCCAGCAGTCCCACCCCCGGGACTGTGAACACCGGGGAGCTGTTTTTT. The encoded protein is CASSPTPGTVNTGELFF.

This clonotype has more than one count but fewer than ten. This beta chain is a stray read from a library made for alpha chains; its abundance is not meaningful. The chain joins TRBV3-1 to TRBJ2-1; tentative D call: TRBD2 (5 bases). The CDR3 runs 15 residues. CDR1 is LGHDT and CDR2 is YNNKEL in the germline V gene (reference sequence). Trimming left V 6 bases short and J 1 base short, with 13 bases between. The CDR3 sequence: CASSTGIGSYNEQFF. The CDR3 bases are TGTGCCAGCAGTACGGGGATTGGGTCCTACAATGAGCAGTTCTTC.

This clonotype was counted ten times or more. Since it is a stray read in a library aimed at alpha chains, this beta chain has a size that is not meaningful. This sequence joins TRBV20-1 and TRBJ2-3; D possibly corresponds to TRBD2 (7 bases). This CDR3 spans 14 amino acids. Trimming removed 3 bases from V and 6 bases from J, with 16 bases in between. Germline V lookup: CDR1 DFQATT, CDR2 SNEGSKA (reference sequence). The CDR3 DNA follows: TGCAGTGCTAGCCTGAGGGAGGGGGTTGATACGCAGTATTTT. Its translation is CSASLREGVDTQYF.

At least ten counts were recorded for this clonotype. A library made for alpha chains picked up this beta chain off target, so its size means little. The chain uses TRBV11-2 and TRBJ2-3; D not resolved. V was pared by 2 bases and J by 2 bases, with 14 bases between. CDR1 and CDR2 (germline): SGHAT, FQNNGV. This CDR3 region has 16 residues. DNA of the CDR3: TGTGCCAGCAGCTTAAGGGTCCCAGGAAACACAGATACGCAGTATTTT. Amino acid sequence: CASSLRVPGNTDTQYF.

This clonotype came up many times. Found in a library prepared for alpha chains, this beta chain is an off-target read, and its abundance has little meaning. This chain links TRBV28 with TRBJ1-1, with TRBD1 matching over 8 bases. V shed 5 bases, J shed 3 bases, and the junction held 5 bases outside the gene matches. Germline loops: CDR1 MDHEN, CDR2 SYDVKM. This CDR3 has 14 amino acids. CDR3 residues: CASSPGGWDTEAFF. The CDR3 DNA reads as TGTGCCAGCAGTCCAGGGGGCTGGGACACTGAAGCTTTCTTT.

In this sample, this clonotype is large. A library made for alpha chains picked up this beta chain off target, so its size means little. J is TRBJ2-1 and V is TRBV11-2; no clear D. The CDR3 loop spans 15 amino acids. Trimming shortened V by 3 bases and J by 2 bases, and 11 bases separated the two germline ends. Germline values: CDR1 SGHAT, CDR2 FQNNGV. The CDR3 nucleotides are TGTGCCAGCAGCTTTTTTGAAGGGCCCTACAATGAGCAGTTCTTC. As protein: CASSFFEGPYNEQFF.

This clonotype came up many times. This beta chain is an unintended read in a library built for alpha chains; its size means little. The rearrangement links TRBV29-1 to TRBJ2-7; 8 bases fit TRBD2. The J segment lost 7 bases and the V segment lost 7 bases, leaving 12 bases of the junction unmatched. This CDR3 is 13 amino acids long. Germline V gene data show CDR1 as SQVTM and CDR2 as ANQGSEA. The CDR3 DNA sequence: TGCAGCGGGAAGCCGGGACTAGATACTGAGCAGTACTTC. Translation gives CSGKPGLDTEQYF.

This clonotype appeared many times. The size of this beta chain means little, since it is a stray read in a library made for alpha chains. The CDR3 DNA sequence: TGCAGCGTCAGAGTGACTTCTAGCACAGATACGCAGTATTTT. It codes for CSVRVTSSTDTQYF. V usage is TRBV29-1 and J usage is TRBJ2-3; D is unresolved. This CDR3 spans 14 amino acids. V gave up 6 bases and J gave up 0 bases, with 13 bases separating them. Germline CDR1 reads SQVTM; CDR2 reads ANQGSEA.

By share, this clonotype counts as medium-sized. This beta chain turned up in a library designed for alpha chains; as an off-target read, its abundance says little. V usage is TRBV14 and J usage is TRBJ2-3, with D tentatively TRBD1 or TRBD2 (5 bases each). Trimming stripped 2 bases from V and 6 bases from J, with 9 bases between. This CDR3 region has 13 residues. Germline lookup yields CDR1 SGHDN and CDR2 FVKESK. CDR3 protein: CASSQQEGDTQYF. CDR3 DNA: TGTGCCAGCAGCCAACAAGAGGGGGATACGCAGTATTTT.

This clonotype was observed a handful of times. Little can be read into the size of this beta chain, an off-target read in a library designed for alpha chains. CDR3 nucleotides: TGTGCCAGCAGTCCAGGACAGAGACAGGGAAGAAACACCGGGGAGCTGTTTTTT. Translation gives CASSPGQRQGRNTGELFF. The genes are TRBV12-3 or TRBV12-4 and TRBJ2-2; 7 bases are shared with TRBD1. CDR3 length: 18 residues. After removal of 5 bases from V and 2 bases from J, the junction contained 14 bases not matched to a gene.

By share of the sample, this clonotype is medium-sized (0.01 to 0.1%). The library was built for alpha chains, so this beta chain is an off-target read and its size means little. The J gene is TRBJ2-2, the V gene TRBV6-6, with D perhaps matching TRBD2 (5 bases). This CDR3 contains 14 residues. Trimming left V 2 bases short and J 5 bases short, with 9 bases between. Germline CDR1 MNHNY, CDR2 SVGAGI (reference sequence). DNA for the CDR3: TGTGCCAGCAGTTACAGCGGTGAAACCGGGGAGCTGTTTTTT. This sequence encodes CASSYSGETGELFF.

In this sample, this clonotype turned up many times. As an off-target read in a library built for alpha chains, this beta chain has a frequency of little significance. This sequence joins TRBV20-1 and TRBJ2-7; 7 bases map to TRBD2. CDR1 and CDR2 from the germline V gene are DFQATT and SNEGSKA (reference sequence). V was pared by 0 bases and J by 6 bases, with 17 bases of the junction left unmatched. This CDR3 comprises 17 residues. CDR3 sequence: CSARDPGWGRAVTEQYF. CDR3 bases: TGCAGTGCTAGAGATCCGGGTTGGGGGAGGGCCGTAACCGAGCAGTACTTC.

This clonotype was picked up many times. This beta chain slipped into a library made for alpha chains as a stray read, so its size is not meaningful. The chain employs TRBV28 and TRBJ2-7; TRBD1 is a possible D gene (5 bases). Germline loops: CDR1 MDHEN, CDR2 SYDVKM. V dropped 7 bases and J dropped 2 bases, with 15 bases sitting between them. The CDR3 is 14 amino acids. In DNA, the CDR3 is TGTGCCAGCACCTCTGGGGCTTTAACCTACGAGCAGTACTTC. Amino acids: CASTSGALTYEQYF.

Concerning this clonotype: This beta chain came through as a stray read in a library set up for alpha chains, and its size says little. The chain recombines TRBV2 with TRBJ2-1, with 8 bases that match TRBD2. The V gene end was trimmed by 6 bases and the J gene end by 2 bases; junction bases not matched to a gene: 3. The length of the CDR3 is 14 residues. The germline V gene encodes CDR1 SNHLY and CDR2 FYNNEI. CDR3 region: CASRGAGAYNEQFF. The CDR3, as DNA: TGTGCCAGCAGGGGAGCGGGGGCCTACAATGAGCAGTTCTTC.

This clonotype came up many times. This beta chain slipped into a library made for alpha chains as a stray read, so its size is not meaningful. The CDR3 nucleotides read TGTGCCAGCAGCCACCGACTAGCGGGAGTGGTCGGGGAGCTGTTTTTT. Protein product: CASSHRLAGVVGELFF. The gene calls are TRBV3-1 and TRBJ2-2; 12 positions agree with TRBD2. Germline V gives CDR1 LGHDT, CDR2 YNNKEL (reference sequence). This CDR3 has 16 residues. The ends lost 3 bases at V and 7 bases at J; junction bases unmatched: 6. Based on the CDR3 plus reference TRBV3-1 and TRBJ2-2, the full variable domain is DTAVSQTPKYLVTQMGNDKSIKCEQNLGHDTMYWYKQDSKKFLKIMFSYNNKELIINETVPNRFSPKSPDKAHLNLHINSLELGDSAVYFCASSHRLAGVVGELFFGEGSRLTVL.

This clonotype was seen a handful of times. This beta chain lies outside the target of a library built for alpha chains; its clone size means little. V gene TRBV4-1 combines with J gene TRBJ1-5; D ambiguous. Looked up from germline, CDR1 is MGHRA and CDR2 is YSYEKL. The CDR3 is made up of 15 amino acids. Trimming took 3 bases from V and 0 from J, leaving 9 bases between them. In nucleotides, the CDR3 is TGCGCCAGCAGCCATACCTGGGATAGCAATCAGCCCCAGCATTTT. This sequence encodes CASSHTWDSNQPQHF.

This clonotype was detected ten times or more. A library prepared for alpha chains yielded this beta chain as an off-target read; its size is of little meaning. This rearrangement joins TRBV29-1 to TRBJ1-2, with 7 bases matching TRBD1. This CDR3 contains 13 residues. J was trimmed by 6 bases and V by 6 bases; bases with no gene match: 10. In germline, CDR1 is SQVTM, CDR2 ANQGSEA. The CDR3 here is CSVPRGGPNGYTF. In DNA, the CDR3 is TGCAGCGTGCCCAGGGGGGGCCCGAATGGCTACACCTTC.

As for this clonotype: Because this beta chain is a stray read in a library intended to capture alpha chains, its abundance should not be given much weight. The chain employs TRBV7-8 and TRBJ2-3, with 11 bases lining up with TRBD2. The CDR3 contains 16 residues. V dropped 6 bases and J dropped 4; count of bases not matched to a gene: 9. Looked up from germline, CDR1 is SGHVS and CDR2 is FQNEAQ. In DNA, the CDR3 is TGTGCCAGCAGGTCACTAGCGGGAGAAGCGGCAGATACGCAGTATTTT. Protein product: CASRSLAGEAADTQYF.

This clonotype has a handful of counts. This beta chain is a stray read from a library made for alpha chains; its abundance is not meaningful. The chain has TRBV6-2 or TRBV6-3 and TRBJ2-7, with D uncertain. The germline gives CDR1 MNHEY, CDR2 SVGEGT. V was shortened by 7 bases and J by 5 bases, with 18 bases between the two germline ends. This CDR3 is 14 amino acids long. CDR3 protein: CASIGYQHLHEQYF. In DNA form, the CDR3 reads TGTGCCAGCATCGGCTACCAGCATCTCCACGAGCAGTACTTC.

This clonotype has a count of ten or more. This beta chain is an unintended read in a library built for alpha chains; its size means little. The chain employs TRBV11-2 and TRBJ1-6; unclear D gene. V was clipped by 6 bases and J by 6 bases, with 9 bases between them. The CDR3 is made up of 13 amino acids. CDR1 and CDR2 (germline): SGHAT, FQNNGV. The CDR3 loop reads CASSRLSNSPLHF. The CDR3 DNA sequence: TGTGCCAGCAGTAGGTTGTCTAATTCACCCCTCCACTTT.

In regard to this clonotype: This beta chain lies outside the target of a library built for alpha chains; its clone size means little. The CDR3 here is CASSLDTATEAFF. The CDR3, as DNA: TGTGCCAGCAGCCTCGACACGGCCACTGAAGCTTTCTTT. This chain links TRBV7-9 with TRBJ1-1; D not resolved. The V end was cut by 5 bases, the J end by 4 bases, with 11 bases between. This CDR3 is built from 13 residues. CDR1 and CDR2 (germline): SEHNR, FQNEAQ (reference sequence).

The sample holds many counts of this clonotype. This beta chain is a stray sequence in a library constructed for alpha chains; its clone size is not meaningful. The V call is TRBV6-5, the J call TRBJ1-3; TRBD1 matches 7 bases. V gave up 4 bases and J gave up 7 bases; unmatched junction bases: 4. The germline gives CDR1 MNHEY, CDR2 SVGAGI. This CDR3 is 13 amino acids long. The CDR3 loop is CASSLRDSNTIYF. CDR3 in DNA: TGTGCCAGCAGTTTACGGGACAGCAACACCATATATTTT.

This clonotype was recorded many times. This beta chain turned up in a library designed for alpha chains; as an off-target read, its abundance says little. This chain uses TRBV29-1 with TRBJ2-3, with 9 bases matching TRBD1. CDR1 and CDR2 (germline): SQVTM, ANQGSEA. This CDR3 comprises 15 residues. The ends lost 7 bases at V and 0 bases at J; junction bases unmatched: 8. The DNA of the CDR3 is TGCAGCGGGACGACAGGGGGGTCTAGCACAGATACGCAGTATTTT. This translates into CSGTTGGSSTDTQYF.

A note on this clonotype: This beta chain is an off-target read within a library intended for alpha chains, so its frequency means little. J is TRBJ1-5 and V is TRBV6-2 or TRBV6-3, with no clear D. V was cut by 1 base and J by 0 bases, with 4 bases left in between. The germline V gene has CDR1 MNHEY and CDR2 SVGEGT. This CDR3 spans 14 amino acids. In DNA, the CDR3 is TGTGCCAGCAGTTACTACAGTAGCAATCAGCCCCAGCATTTT. Its translation is CASSYYSSNQPQHF.